The 2 T cell receptor beta chains presented below share a single source sample, sequenced in a study of T cell changes during pregnancy in multiple sclerosis. TCRdb's table, derived via immunoSEQ multiplex PCR, lists solely in-frame clones and lacks some. The sample consists of fewer than 50,000 clones, around 93% of them appearing once. The starting material was CD8+ T cells from peripheral blood mononuclear cells, obtained in the third trimester of pregnancy. These receptors came from a female donor with multiple sclerosis, enrolled in a pregnancy study.

The rearrangement joins TRBV6-6 to TRBJ2-3, with 10 bases that match TRBD1. V lost 6 bases and J lost 6; bases outside the gene matches: 6. The CDR3 is made up of 14 amino acids. Germline V gives CDR1 MNHNY, CDR2 SVGAGI (reference sequence). The CDR3 region is CASSRDRGSDTQYF. DNA for the CDR3: TGTGCCAGCAGCCGGGACAGGGGATCGGATACGCAGTATTTT.

The chain carries TRBV7-3 and TRBJ2-2, with D tentatively TRBD1 (5 bases). This CDR3 contains 15 residues. Germline V gene data show CDR1 as SGHTA and CDR2 as FQGTGA. The V end lost 3 bases, the J end lost 6 bases, and 14 bases lay between the germline ends. The CDR3 DNA reads TGTGCCAGCAGCTTTGGGGCCCTTGGGGCCGGGGAGCTGTTTTTT. This sequence encodes CASSFGALGAGELFF.